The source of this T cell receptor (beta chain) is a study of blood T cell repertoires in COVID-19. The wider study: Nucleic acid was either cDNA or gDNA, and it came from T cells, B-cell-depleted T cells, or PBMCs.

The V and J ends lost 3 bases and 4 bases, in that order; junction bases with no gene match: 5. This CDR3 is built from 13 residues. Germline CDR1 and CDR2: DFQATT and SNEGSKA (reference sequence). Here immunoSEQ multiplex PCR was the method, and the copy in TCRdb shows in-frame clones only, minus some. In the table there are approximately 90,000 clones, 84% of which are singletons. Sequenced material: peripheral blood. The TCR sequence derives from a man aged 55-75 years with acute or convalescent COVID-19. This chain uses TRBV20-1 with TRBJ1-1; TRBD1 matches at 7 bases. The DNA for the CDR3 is TGCAGTGCTAGTGGGACAGATGGCACTGAAGCTTTCTTT. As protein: CSASGTDGTEAFF.